A single T cell receptor (beta chain) is shown here with its context. Its antigen is not identified. The data were produced by immunoSEQ multiplex PCR, yet TCRdb's version contains in-frame clones alone and is incomplete. Here the sample spans roughly 130,000 clones, roughly 88% being singletons. CDR1 and CDR2 (germline): MGHDK, SYGVNS. V lost 2 bases to trimming and J lost 7 bases, with 14 bases between them. The CDR3 covers 15 residues. The sample originates from a study of T cell responses to AZD1222 COVID-19 vaccine. Study conclusions and caveats: Spike regions recognized by vaccine-associated CD4 TCRs spanned the protein, led by 160-218 and 743-854. It should be noted that donors were predominantly white British and more often female, and clonal diversity was possibly underestimated. Receipt of two AZD1222 doses was followed by a rise in Spike-specific TCR breadth and depth.

The chain carries TRBV25-1 and TRBJ2-2; D possibly matches TRBD1 or TRBD2 (5 bases each). Source: peripheral blood, taken on day 0 of AZD1222 vaccination. This receptor was identified in an adult in good health. The CDR3 sequence is CASSEPTAEGGELFF. The CDR3 DNA reads as TGTGCCAGCAGTGAACCGACAGCCGAGGGCGGGGAGCTGTTTTTT.